The 3 T cell receptor beta chains below come from one sample, sequenced in a study of T cells in Graves' hyperthyroidism and ophthalmopathy. What was amplified from RNA transcripts were TCR beta CDR3 regions. With the HTBI primer set, the TCR CDR3 went through a first round of RT-PCR. MiXCR, run by TCRdb on the multiplex PCR reads, gives a single entry per CDR3 protein. The sample yields hundreds of thousands of distinct CDR3 sequences, about 15% seen once. Sequencing was done on a sample of blood. These receptors were obtained from a young woman with Graves' hyperthyroidism that later progressed to Graves' ophthalmopathy.

The sample holds a few counts of this clonotype. A much more abundant neighbour one base away suggests this may be a read error. The conserved closing phenylalanine or tryptophan is absent in this CDR3, likely reflecting a read error. V and J are TRBV28 and TRBJ2-5; the match to TRBD1 covers 8 bases. In germline, CDR1 is MDHEN, CDR2 SYDVKM. Germline trimming cut 5 bases from V and 4 bases from J; bases unmatched to any gene: 0. CDR3 length: 12 residues. CDR3 nucleotides: TGTGCCAGCAGTACAGGGGGAGAGACCCAGTACCTC. Translating gives CASSTGGETQYL.

This clonotype was observed at least ten times. The CDR3 region is CASSDPGTGDKGNQPQHF. The CDR3 coding sequence is TGTGCCAGCAGTGACCCGGGGACAGGGGACAAAGGCAATCAGCCCCAGCATTTT. The chain employs TRBV2 and TRBJ1-5; TRBD1 matches 10 bases. V shed 3 bases, J shed 2 bases, and the junction held 10 bases outside the gene matches. The CDR3 covers 18 residues. Per the germline V gene, CDR1 is SNHLY and CDR2 is FYNNEI.

The V call is TRBV19, the J call TRBJ1-1; D uncertain. The ends were cut back, 7 bases at V and 1 base at J, with 13 bases in the middle. The CDR3 has 14 amino acids. The germline V gene encodes CDR1 LNHDA and CDR2 SQIVND (reference sequence). The CDR3 region has the DNA TGTGCCAGTATTCCGGACCGGGGGAACACTGAAGCTTTCTTT. Translated: CASIPDRGNTEAFF.